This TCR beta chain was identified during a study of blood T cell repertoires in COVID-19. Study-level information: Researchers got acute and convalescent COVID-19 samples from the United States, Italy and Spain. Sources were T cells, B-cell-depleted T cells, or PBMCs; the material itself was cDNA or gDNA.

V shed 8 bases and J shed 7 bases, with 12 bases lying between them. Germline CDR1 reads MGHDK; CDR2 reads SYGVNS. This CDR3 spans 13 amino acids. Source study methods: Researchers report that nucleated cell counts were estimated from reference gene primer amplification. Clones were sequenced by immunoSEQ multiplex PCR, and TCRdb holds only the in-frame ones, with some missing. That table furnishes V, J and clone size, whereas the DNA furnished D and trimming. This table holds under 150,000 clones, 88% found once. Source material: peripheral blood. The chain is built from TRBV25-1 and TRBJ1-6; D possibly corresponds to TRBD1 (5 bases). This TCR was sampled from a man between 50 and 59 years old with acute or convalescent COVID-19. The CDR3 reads CASAGLLNSPLHF. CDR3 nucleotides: TGTGCCAGCGCGGGACTGCTAAATTCACCCCTCCACTTT.